The present T cell receptor beta chain was sequenced within a study of T-cell memory formation after mild COVID-19. The germline V gene encodes CDR1 DFQATT and CDR2 SNEGSKA (reference sequence). V was shortened by 6 bases and J by 2 bases, with 10 bases between the two germline ends. The CDR3 is 12 amino acids. MiXCR, run by TCRdb on the 5' RACE reads, gives a single entry per CDR3 protein. The sample lists 350,000 to 500,000 distinct CDR3 sequences; over 15% were seen once. Sequencing was done on a sample of PBMCs or a T cell subset sorted from them (not recorded which). This clonotype was obtained from a man between 18 and 35 years old who had mild COVID-19 (a few samples of this study predate the infection). Cell type and time point are not known. V gene TRBV20-1 combines with J gene TRBJ2-5, with D unclear. The CDR3 sequence is CSAPKVQETQYF. CDR3 sequence (DNA): TGCAGTGCCCCGAAAGTACAAGAGACCCAGTACTTC.